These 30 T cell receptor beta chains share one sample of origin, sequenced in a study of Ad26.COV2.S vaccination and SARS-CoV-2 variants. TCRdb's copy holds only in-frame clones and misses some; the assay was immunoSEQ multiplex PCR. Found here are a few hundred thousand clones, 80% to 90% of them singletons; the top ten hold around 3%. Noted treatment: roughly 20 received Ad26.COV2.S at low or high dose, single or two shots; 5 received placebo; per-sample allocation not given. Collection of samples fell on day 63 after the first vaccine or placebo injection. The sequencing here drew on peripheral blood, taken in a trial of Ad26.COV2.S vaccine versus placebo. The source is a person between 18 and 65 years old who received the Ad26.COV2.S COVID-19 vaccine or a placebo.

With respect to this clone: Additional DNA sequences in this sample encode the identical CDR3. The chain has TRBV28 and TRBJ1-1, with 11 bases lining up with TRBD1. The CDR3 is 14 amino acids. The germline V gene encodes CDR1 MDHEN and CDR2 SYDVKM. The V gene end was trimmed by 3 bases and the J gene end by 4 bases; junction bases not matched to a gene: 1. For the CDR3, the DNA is TGTGCCAGCAGTTTTGGGACAGGGGGCACTGAAGCTTTCTTT. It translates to CASSFGTGGTEAFF.

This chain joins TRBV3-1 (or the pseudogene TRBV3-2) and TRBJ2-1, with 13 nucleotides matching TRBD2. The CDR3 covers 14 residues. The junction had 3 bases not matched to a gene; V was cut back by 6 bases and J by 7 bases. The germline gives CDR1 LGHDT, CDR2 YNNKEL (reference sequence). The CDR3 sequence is CASSGLAGVNEQFF. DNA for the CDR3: TGTGCCAGCAGTGGACTAGCGGGGGTTAATGAGCAGTTCTTC.

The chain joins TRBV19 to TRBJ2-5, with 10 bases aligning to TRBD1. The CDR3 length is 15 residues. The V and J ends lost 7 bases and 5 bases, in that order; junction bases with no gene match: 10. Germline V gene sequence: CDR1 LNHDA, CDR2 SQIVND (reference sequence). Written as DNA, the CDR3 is TGTGCCAGTAACGATAGAAGGGGACAGGGGGAGACCCAGTACTTC. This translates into CASNDRRGQGETQYF.

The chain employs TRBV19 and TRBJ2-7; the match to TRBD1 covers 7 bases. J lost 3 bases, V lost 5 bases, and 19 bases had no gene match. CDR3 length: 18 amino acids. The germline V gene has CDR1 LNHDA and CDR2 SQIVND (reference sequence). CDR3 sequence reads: CASSQRDLGTAMNYEQYF. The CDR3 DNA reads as TGTGCCAGTAGTCAAAGGGACCTTGGGACAGCGATGAACTACGAGCAGTACTTC.

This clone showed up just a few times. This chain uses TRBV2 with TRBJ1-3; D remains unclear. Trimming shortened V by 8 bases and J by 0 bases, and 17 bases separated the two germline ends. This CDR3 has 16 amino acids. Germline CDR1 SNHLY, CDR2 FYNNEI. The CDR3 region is CASPHLSARSGNTIYF. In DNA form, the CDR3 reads TGTGCCAGCCCCCACCTCAGTGCCCGCTCTGGAAACACCATATATTTT.

Written as DNA, the CDR3 is TGTGCCAGCAGTGAAGGCCAGATTAGCAATCAGCCCCAGCATTTT. It codes for CASSEGQISNQPQHF. The chain employs TRBV2 and TRBJ1-5; no definite D call. CDR1 SNHLY and CDR2 FYNNEI come from the germline V gene. Trimming left V 1 base short and J 0 bases short, with 7 bases between. The CDR3 spans 15 residues.

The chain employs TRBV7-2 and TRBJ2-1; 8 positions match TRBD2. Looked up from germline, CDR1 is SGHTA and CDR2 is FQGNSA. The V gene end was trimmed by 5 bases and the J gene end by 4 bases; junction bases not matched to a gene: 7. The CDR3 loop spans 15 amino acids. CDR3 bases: TGTGCCAGCAGCCAACGGGGGGGCCGGTACAATGAGCAGTTCTTC. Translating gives CASSQRGGRYNEQFF. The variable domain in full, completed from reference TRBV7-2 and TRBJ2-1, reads GAGVSQSPSNKVTEKGKDVELRCDPISGHTALYWYRQSLGQGLEFLIYFQGNSAPDKSGLPSDRFSAERTGGSVSTLTIQRTQQEDSAVYLCASSQRGGRYNEQFFGPGTRLTVL.

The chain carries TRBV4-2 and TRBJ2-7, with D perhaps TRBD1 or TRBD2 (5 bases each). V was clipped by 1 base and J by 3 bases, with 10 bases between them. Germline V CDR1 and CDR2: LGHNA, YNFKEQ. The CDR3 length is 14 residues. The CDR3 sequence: CASSQGEGYYEQYF. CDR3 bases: TGTGCCAGCAGCCAAGGCGAGGGGTACTACGAGCAGTACTTC.

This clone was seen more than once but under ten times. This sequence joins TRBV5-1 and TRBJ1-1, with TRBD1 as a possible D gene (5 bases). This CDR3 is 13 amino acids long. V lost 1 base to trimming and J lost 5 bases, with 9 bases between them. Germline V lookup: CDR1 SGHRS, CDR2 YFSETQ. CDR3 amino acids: CASSLLGETEAFF. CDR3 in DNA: TGCGCCAGCAGCTTGCTAGGGGAAACTGAAGCTTTCTTT.

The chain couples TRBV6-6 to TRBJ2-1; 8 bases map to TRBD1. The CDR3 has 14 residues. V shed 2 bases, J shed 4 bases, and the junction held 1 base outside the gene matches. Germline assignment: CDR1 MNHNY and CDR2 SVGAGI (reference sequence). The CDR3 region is CASSYGQGYNEQFF. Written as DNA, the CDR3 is TGTGCCAGCAGTTACGGACAGGGATACAATGAGCAGTTCTTC.

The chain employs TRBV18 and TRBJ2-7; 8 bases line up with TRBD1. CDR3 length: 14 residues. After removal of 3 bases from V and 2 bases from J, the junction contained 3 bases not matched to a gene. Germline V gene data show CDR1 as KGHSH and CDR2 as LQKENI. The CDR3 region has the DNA TGTGCCAGCTCACCCCAGGGGGCGCCCTACGAGCAGTACTTC. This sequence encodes CASSPQGAPYEQYF. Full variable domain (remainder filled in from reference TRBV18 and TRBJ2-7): NAGVMQNPRHLVRRRGQEARLRCSPMKGHSHVYWYRQLPEEGLKFMVYLQKENIIDESGMPKERFSAEFPKEGPSILRIQQVVRGDSAAYFCASSPQGAPYEQYFGPGTRLTVT.

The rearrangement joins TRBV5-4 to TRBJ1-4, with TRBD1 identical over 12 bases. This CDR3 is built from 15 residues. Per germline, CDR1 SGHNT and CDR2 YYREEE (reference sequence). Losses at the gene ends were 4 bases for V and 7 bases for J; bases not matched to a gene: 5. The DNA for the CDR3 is TGTGCCAGCAGCCTCGGGACAGGGGGCTTTGAAAAACTGTTTTTT. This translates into CASSLGTGGFEKLFF.

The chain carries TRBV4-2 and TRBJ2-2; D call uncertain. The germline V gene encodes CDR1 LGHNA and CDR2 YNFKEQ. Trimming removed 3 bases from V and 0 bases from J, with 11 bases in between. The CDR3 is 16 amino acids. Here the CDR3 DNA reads TGTGCCAGCAGCCATAGGGCGGTAACGAACACCGGGGAGCTGTTTTTT. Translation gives CASSHRAVTNTGELFF.

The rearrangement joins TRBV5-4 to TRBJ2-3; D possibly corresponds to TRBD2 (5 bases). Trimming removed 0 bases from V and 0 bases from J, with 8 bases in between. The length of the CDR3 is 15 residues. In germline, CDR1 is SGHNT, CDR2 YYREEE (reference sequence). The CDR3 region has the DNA TGTGCCAGCAGCTTGGACGGGGTAAGCACAGATACGCAGTATTTT. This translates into CASSLDGVSTDTQYF. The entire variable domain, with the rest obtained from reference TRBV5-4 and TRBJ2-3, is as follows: ETGVTQSPTHLIKTRGQQVTLRCSSQSGHNTVSWYQQALGQGPQFIFQYYREEENGRGNFPPRFSGLQFPNYSSELNVNALELDDSALYLCASSLDGVSTDTQYFGPGTRLTVL.

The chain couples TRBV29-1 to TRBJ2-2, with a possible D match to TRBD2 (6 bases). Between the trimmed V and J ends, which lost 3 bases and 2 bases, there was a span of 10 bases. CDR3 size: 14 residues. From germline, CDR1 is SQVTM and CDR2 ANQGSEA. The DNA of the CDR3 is TGCAGCGTTGATAGCGGATTTAACACCGGGGAGCTGTTTTTT. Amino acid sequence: CSVDSGFNTGELFF.

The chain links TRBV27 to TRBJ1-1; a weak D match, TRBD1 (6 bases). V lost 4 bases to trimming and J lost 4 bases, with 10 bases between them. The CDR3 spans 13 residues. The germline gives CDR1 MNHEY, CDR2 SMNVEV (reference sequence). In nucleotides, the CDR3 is TGTGCCAGCAGTTCTAAAGGGGGCACTGAAGCTTTCTTT. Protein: CASSSKGGTEAFF.

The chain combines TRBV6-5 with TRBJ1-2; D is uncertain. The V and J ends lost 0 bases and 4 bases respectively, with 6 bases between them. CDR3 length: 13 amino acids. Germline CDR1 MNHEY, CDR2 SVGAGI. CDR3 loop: CASSYSNSYGYTF. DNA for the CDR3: TGTGCCAGCAGTTACTCGAACAGCTATGGCTACACCTTC.

CDR3 residues: CASSSPGEGSDTQYF. CDR3 bases: TGTGCCAGCAGTTCCCCGGGAGAGGGGTCAGATACGCAGTATTTT. The chain links TRBV27 to TRBJ2-3; perhaps TRBD2 as D (6 bases). This CDR3 comprises 15 residues. With 4 bases removed from V and 4 bases from J, the gap between germline ends came to 15 bases. Germline V lookup: CDR1 MNHEY, CDR2 SMNVEV (reference sequence).

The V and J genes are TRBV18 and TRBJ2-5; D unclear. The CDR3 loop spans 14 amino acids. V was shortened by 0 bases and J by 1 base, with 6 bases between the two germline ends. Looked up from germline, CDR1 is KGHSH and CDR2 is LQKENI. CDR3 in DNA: TGTGCCAGCTCACCACCGGAAGTCCAAGAGACCCAGTACTTC. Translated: CASSPPEVQETQYF.

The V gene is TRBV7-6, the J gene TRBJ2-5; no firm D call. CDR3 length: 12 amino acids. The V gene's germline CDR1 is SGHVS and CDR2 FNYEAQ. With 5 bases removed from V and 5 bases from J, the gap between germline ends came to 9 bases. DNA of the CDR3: TGTGCCAGCAGCCCCGTTGTGGAGACCCAGTACTTC. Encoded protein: CASSPVVETQYF.

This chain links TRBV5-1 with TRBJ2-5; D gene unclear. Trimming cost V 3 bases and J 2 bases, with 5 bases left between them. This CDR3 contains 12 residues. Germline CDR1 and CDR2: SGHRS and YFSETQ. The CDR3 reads CASSSRQETQYF. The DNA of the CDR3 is TGCGCCAGCAGCTCACGACAAGAGACCCAGTACTTC.

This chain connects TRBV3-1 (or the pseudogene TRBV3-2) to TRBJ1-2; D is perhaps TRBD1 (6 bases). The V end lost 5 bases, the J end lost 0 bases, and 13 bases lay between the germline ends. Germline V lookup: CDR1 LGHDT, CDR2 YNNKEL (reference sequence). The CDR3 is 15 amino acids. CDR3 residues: CASSYGQNPNYGYTF. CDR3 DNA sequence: TGTGCCAGCAGCTACGGACAGAATCCTAACTATGGCTACACCTTC.

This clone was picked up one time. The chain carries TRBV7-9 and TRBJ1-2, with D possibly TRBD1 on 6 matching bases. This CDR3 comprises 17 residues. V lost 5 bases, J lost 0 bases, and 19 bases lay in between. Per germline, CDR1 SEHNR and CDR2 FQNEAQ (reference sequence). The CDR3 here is CASSPPPTGKSNYGYTF. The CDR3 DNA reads TGTGCCAGCAGCCCGCCCCCAACAGGGAAGTCTAACTATGGCTACACCTTC.

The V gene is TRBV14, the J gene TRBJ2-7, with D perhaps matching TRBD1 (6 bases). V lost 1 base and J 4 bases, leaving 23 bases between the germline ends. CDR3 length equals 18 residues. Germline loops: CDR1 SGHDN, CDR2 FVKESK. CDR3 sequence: CASSQATGWAPIGYEQYF. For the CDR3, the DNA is TGTGCCAGCAGCCAAGCAACAGGGTGGGCACCCATTGGTTACGAGCAGTACTTC.

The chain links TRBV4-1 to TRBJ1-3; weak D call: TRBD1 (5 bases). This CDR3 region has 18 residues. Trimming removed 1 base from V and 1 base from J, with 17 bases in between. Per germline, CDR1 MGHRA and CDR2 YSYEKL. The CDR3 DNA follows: TGCGCCAGCAGCCAAGGTCCGGGACTACGAGCATCTGGAAACACCATATATTTT. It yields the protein CASSQGPGLRASGNTIYF.

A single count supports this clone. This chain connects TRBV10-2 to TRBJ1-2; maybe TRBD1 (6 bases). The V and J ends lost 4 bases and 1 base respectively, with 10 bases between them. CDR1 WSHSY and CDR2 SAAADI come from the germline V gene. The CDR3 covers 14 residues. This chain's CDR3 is CASSGTDNNYGYTF. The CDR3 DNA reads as TGCGCCAGCAGTGGGACAGATAATAACTATGGCTACACCTTC.

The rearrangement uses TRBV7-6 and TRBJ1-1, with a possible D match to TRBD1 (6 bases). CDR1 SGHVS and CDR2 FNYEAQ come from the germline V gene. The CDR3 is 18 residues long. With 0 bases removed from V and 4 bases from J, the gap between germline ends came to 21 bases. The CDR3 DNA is TGTGCCAGCAGCTTAGCTATTCCCGGGGGCGCGTGGGGCACTGAAGCTTTCTTT. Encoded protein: CASSLAIPGGAWGTEAFF. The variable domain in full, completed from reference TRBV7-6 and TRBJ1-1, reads GAGVSQSPRYKVTKRGQDVALRCDPISGHVSLYWYRQALGQGPEFLTYFNYEAQQDKSGLPNDRFSAERPEGSISTLTIQRTEQRDSAMYRCASSLAIPGGAWGTEAFFGQGTRLTVV.

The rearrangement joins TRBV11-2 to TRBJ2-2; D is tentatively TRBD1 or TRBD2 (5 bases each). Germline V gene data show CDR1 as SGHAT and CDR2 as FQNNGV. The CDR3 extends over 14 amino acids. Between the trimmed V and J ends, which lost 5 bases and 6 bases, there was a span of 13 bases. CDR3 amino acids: CASSHRGVAGELFF. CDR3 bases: TGTGCCAGCAGCCACCGAGGGGTGGCCGGGGAGCTGTTTTTT.

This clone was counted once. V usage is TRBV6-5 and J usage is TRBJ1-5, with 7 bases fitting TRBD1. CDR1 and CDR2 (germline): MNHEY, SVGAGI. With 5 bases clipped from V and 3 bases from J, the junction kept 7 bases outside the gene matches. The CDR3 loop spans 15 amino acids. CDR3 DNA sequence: TGTGCCAGCAGTCCACTTGGGACAGCCAATCAGCCCCAGCATTTT. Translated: CASSPLGTANQPQHF.

In DNA form, the CDR3 reads TGTGCCAGCAGCGCCAGGAGGGGACCGAACACTGAAGCTTTCTTT. The encoded protein is CASSARRGPNTEAFF. V is TRBV7-3 and J is TRBJ1-1; perhaps TRBD1 as D (5 bases). The CDR3 covers 15 residues. CDR1 SGHTA and CDR2 FQGTGA come from the germline V gene. V lost 5 bases and J 1 base, leaving 14 bases between the germline ends. Full variable domain (rest looked up from reference TRBV7-3 and TRBJ1-1): GAGVSQTPSNKVTEKGKYVELRCDPISGHTALYWYRQSLGQGPEFLIYFQGTGAADDSGLPNDRFFAVRPEGSVSTLKIQRTERGDSAVYLCASSARRGPNTEAFFGQGTRLTVV.